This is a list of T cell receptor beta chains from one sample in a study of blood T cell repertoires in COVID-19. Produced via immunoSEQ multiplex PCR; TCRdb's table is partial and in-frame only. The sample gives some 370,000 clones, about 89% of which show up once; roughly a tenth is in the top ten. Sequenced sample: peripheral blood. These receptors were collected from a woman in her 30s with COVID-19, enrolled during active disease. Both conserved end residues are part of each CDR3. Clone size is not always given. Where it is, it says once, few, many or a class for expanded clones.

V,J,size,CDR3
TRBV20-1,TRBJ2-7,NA,CSASSGSGEQYF
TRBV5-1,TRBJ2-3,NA,CASRPLAFTDTQYF
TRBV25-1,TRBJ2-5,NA,CASSGVGENQETQYF
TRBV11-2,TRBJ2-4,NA,CASSFGGAKNIQYF
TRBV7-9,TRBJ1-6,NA,CASSQGAESPLHF
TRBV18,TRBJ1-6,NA,CASSPDRSQSPLHF
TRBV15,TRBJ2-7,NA,CATSRNRGSYEQYF
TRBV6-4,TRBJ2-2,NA,CASSDSGRGHTGELFF
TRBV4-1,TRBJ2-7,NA,CASSKSIAGSYEQYF
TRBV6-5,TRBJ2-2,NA,CATHRSLNTGELFF
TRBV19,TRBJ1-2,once,CASSIEGREGYTF
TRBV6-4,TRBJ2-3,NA,CASSGTGGTQYF
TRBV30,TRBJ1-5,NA,CAWTPRGAGVSGQPQHF
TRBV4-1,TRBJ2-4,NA,CASSQADRRGNIQYF
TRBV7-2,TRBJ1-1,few,CASSFGEDQGKEFF
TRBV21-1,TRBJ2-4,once,CASGAWAIQYF
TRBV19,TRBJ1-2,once,CASSLAGTGDYGYTF
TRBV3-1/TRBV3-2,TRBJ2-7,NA,CASSQGGYFEQYF
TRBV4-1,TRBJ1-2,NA,CASSPSGGAIGYGYTF
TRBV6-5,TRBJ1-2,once,CASSYSADYGYTF
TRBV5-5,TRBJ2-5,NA,CASSFGGRASETQYF
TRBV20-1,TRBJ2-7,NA,CSASDPSSYEQYF
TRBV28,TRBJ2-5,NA,CASSPFPGQDHETQYF
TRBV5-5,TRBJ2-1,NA,CASGRQGQGTYNEQFF
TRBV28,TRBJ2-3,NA,CAVIGTDTQYF
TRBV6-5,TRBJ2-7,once,CATARLAGGPYEQYF
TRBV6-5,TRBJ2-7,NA,CASRRTGPSYEQYF
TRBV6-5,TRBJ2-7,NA,CASRTDSSYEQYF
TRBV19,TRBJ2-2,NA,CASSISVGELFF
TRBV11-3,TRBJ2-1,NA,CASSSAGTINEQFF
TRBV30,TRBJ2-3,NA,CAWSVQGTGLPHTDTQYF
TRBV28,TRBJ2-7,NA,CASKGTGKAYEQYF
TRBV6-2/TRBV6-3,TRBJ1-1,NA,CASSRGTGKGFF
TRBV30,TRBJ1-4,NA,CAWNQGDEKLFF
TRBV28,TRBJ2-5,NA,CASSVWGGGQETQYF
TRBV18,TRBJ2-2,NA,CATRRDGNTGELFF
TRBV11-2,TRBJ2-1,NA,CASSLNSGRGDEQFF
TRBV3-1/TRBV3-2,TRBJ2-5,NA,CASSQTGGGETQYF
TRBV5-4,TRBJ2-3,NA,CASGAIGTSGLRGGTDTQYF
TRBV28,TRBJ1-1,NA,CASSQAGRGTEAFF
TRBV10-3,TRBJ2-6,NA,CATSGGTPGPLGANVLTF
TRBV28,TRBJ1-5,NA,CASSPHTGDGNQPQHF
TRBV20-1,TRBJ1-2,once,CSASPGANYGYTF
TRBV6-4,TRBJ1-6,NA,CASSDGRANSPLHF
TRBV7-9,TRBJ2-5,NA,CASSSPRYQETQYF
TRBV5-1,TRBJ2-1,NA,CASSQGTNSYNEQFF
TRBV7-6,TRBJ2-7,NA,CASSTTGTGRNEQYF
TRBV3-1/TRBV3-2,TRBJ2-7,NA,CASRGQGSYEQYF
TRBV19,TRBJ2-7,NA,CASKVQGEDEQYF
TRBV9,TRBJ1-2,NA,CASSLRDGYGYTF
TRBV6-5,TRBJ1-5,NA,CASSPGTLVPQHF
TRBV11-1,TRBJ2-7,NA,CASSLVGTGEDYEQYF
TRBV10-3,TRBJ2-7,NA,CAIGAGPSSYEQYF
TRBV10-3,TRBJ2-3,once,CAISETSGKRDTQYF
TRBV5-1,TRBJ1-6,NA,CASRPTPQGVYSPLHF
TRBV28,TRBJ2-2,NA,CASSLQNTGELFF
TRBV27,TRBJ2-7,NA,CASSGGTGRSEQYF
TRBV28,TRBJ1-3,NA,CASSSYRGRGNTIYF
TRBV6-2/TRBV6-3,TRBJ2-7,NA,CASSSGLAVIF
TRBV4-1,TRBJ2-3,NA,CASSQLTSGRGDTQYF